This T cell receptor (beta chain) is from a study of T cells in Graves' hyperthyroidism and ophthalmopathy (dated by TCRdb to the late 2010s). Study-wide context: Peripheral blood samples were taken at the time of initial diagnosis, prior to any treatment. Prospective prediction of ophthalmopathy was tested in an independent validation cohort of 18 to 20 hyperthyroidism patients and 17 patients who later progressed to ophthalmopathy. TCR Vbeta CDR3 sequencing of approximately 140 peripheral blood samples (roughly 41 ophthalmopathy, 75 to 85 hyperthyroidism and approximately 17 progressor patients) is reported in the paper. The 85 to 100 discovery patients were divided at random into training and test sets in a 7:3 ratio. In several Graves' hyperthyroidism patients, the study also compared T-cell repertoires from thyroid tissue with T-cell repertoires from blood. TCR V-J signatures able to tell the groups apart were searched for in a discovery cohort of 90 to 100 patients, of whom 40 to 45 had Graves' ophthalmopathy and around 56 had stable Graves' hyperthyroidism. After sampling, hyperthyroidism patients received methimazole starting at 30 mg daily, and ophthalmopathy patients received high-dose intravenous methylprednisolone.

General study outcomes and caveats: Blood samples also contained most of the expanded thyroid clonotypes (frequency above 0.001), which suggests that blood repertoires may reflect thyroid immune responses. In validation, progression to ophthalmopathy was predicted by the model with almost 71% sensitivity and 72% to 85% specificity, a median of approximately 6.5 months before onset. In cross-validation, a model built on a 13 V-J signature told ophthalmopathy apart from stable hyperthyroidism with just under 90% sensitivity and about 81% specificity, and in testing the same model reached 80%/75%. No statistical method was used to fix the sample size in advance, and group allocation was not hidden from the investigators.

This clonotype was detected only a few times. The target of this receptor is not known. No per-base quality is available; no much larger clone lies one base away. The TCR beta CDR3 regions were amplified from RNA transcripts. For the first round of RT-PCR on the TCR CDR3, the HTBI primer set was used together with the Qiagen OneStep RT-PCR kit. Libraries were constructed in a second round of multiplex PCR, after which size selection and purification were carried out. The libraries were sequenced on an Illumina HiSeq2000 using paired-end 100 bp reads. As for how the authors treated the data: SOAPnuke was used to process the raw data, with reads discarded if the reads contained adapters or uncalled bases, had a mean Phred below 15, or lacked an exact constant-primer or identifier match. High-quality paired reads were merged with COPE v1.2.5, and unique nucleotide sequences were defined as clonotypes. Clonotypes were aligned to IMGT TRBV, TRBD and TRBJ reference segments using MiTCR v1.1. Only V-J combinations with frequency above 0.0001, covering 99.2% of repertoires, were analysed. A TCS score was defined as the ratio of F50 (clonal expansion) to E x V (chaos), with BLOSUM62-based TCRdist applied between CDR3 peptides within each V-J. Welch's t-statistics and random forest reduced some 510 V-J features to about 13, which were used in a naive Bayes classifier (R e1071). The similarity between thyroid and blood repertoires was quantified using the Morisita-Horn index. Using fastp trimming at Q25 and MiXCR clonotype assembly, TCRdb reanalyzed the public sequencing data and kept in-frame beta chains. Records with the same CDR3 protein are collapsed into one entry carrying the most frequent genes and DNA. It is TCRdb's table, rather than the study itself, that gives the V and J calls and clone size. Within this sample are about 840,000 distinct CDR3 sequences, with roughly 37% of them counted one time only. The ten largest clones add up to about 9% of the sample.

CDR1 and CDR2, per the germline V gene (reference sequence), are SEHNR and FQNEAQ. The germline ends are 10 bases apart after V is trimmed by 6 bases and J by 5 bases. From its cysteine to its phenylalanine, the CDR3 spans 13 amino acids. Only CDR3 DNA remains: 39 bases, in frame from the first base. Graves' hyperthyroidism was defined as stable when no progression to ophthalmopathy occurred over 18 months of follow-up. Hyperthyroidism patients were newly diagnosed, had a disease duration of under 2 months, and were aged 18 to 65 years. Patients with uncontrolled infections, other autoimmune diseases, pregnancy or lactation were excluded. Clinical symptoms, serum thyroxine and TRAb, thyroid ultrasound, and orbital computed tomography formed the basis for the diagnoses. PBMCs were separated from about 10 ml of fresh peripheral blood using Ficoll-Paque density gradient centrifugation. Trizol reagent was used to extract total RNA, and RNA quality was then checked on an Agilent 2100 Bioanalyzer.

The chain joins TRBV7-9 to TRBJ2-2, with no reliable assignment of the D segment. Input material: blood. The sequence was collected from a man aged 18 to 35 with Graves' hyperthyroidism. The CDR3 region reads CASRSEETGELFF. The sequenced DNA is TGTGCCAGCAGGTCTGAGGAGACCGGGGAGCTGTTTTTT. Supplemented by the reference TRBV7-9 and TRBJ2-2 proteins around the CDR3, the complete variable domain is DTGVSQNPRHKITKRGQNVTFRCDPISEHNRLYWYRQTLGQGPEFLTYFQNEAQLEKSRLLSDRFSAERPKGSFSTLEIQRTEQGDSAMYLCASRSEETGELFFGEGSRLTVL.